This T cell receptor beta chain was documented in a study of T cell responses to AZD1222 COVID-19 vaccine. The protocol was immunoSEQ multiplex PCR, while the TCRdb copy is restricted to in-frame clones and leaves out a portion. Here the sample spans about 130,000 clones, approximately 91% being singletons. This CDR3 is built from 15 residues. The ends were cut back, 2 bases at V and 4 bases at J, with 12 bases in the middle. Germline V CDR1 and CDR2: MNHNS, SASEGT. This TCR was recovered from an adult who received the AZD1222 COVID-19 vaccine. V usage is TRBV6-1 and J usage is TRBJ1-3; maybe TRBD1 (6 bases). Sample: peripheral blood, taken 28 days after the second AZD1222 dose. The CDR3 region is CASSESGTLGNTIYF. The DNA for the CDR3 is TGTGCCAGCAGTGAATCCGGGACATTAGGAAACACCATATATTTT.